A single sample gave rise to the 19 T cell receptor beta chains below, sequenced in a study of cytomegalovirus exposure and HLA in healthy donors. 60 Vbeta and 13 Jbeta primers were used in PCR. Repertoires were generated with immunoSEQ multiplex PCR, while TCRdb's copy carries only in-frame clones and drops some. The sample table sets out tens of thousands of clones. Material: PBMCs. All receptors derive from a woman younger than 45 in good health and CMV-seronegative.

V gene TRBV18 combines with J gene TRBJ1-3, with 9 positions matching TRBD1. CDR3 size: 19 residues. Germline CDR1 reads KGHSH; CDR2 reads LQKENI. The V gene end was trimmed by 0 bases and the J gene end by 0 bases; junction bases not matched to a gene: 9. The CDR3 DNA reads TGTGCCAGCTCACCACCGGGACAGGGTCTGGGCTACTCTGGAAACACCATATATTTT. Amino acids: CASSPPGQGLGYSGNTIYF. Supplemented by reference TRBV18 and TRBJ1-3, the full variable domain reads NAGVMQNPRHLVRRRGQEARLRCSPMKGHSHVYWYRQLPEEGLKFMVYLQKENIIDESGMPKERFSAEFPKEGPSILRIQQVVRGDSAAYFCASSPPGQGLGYSGNTIYFGEGSWLTVV.

This chain uses TRBV10-3 with TRBJ1-1; D possibly corresponds to TRBD1 (6 bases). Per the germline V gene, CDR1 is ENHRY and CDR2 is SYGVKD. The ends were cut back, 4 bases at V and 8 bases at J, with 23 bases in the middle. This CDR3 spans 16 amino acids. This CDR3 is CAISGRYRATVVEAFF. In DNA form, the CDR3 reads TGTGCCATCAGTGGACGTTACAGGGCGACCGTAGTAGAAGCTTTCTTT.

This chain connects TRBV29-1 to TRBJ2-7, with D perhaps TRBD1 (5 bases). This CDR3 contains 14 residues. V shed 6 bases and J shed 3 bases, with 18 bases lying between them. Per germline, CDR1 SQVTM and CDR2 ANQGSEA. The CDR3, as DNA: TGCAGCGTAGGTGGGGCGAAAAGTCACTACGAGCAGTACTTC. Encoded protein: CSVGGAKSHYEQYF.

V is TRBV27 and J is TRBJ2-5; 7 bases line up with TRBD1. CDR1 is MNHEY and CDR2 is SMNVEV in the germline V gene (reference sequence). The CDR3 is 15 residues long. The V segment lost 9 bases and the J segment 4 bases; nucleotides outside the gene matches: 14. CDR3: CASSRQGTQRETQYF. CDR3 sequence (DNA): TGTGCCAGTTCCCGACAGGGCACTCAGAGAGAGACCCAGTACTTC.

The rearrangement uses TRBV27 and TRBJ2-3, with D uncertain. V lost 3 bases to trimming and J lost 0 bases, with 10 bases between them. CDR1 MNHEY and CDR2 SMNVEV come from the germline V gene (reference sequence). This CDR3 region has 15 residues. Here the CDR3 DNA reads TGTGCCAGCAGTTTCCCGGGTCTCAGCACAGATACGCAGTATTTT. Translating it yields CASSFPGLSTDTQYF.

The chain is built from TRBV28 and TRBJ2-7; the match to TRBD1 covers 9 bases. Germline CDR1 MDHEN, CDR2 SYDVKM. J lost 5 bases, V lost 7 bases, and 12 bases had no gene match. This CDR3 spans 15 amino acids. DNA of the CDR3: TGTGCCAGCACTACAGGGACAGGGTTCCCCCACGAGCAGTACTTC. It translates to CASTTGTGFPHEQYF.

The gene calls are TRBV7-2 and TRBJ2-3, with TRBD1 matching 7 bases. CDR1 and CDR2 (germline): SGHTA, FQGNSA. The CDR3 has 16 amino acids. Trimming cost V 5 bases and J 3 bases; bases outside gene matches: 11. CDR3 loop: CASSPQGQGKTDTQYF. CDR3 nucleotides: TGTGCCAGCAGCCCACAGGGGCAGGGGAAGACAGATACGCAGTATTTT.

This chain's CDR3 is CASSARHRTDTQYF. The CDR3 DNA sequence: TGTGCCAGTAGTGCGCGACACCGCACAGATACGCAGTATTTT. The genes are TRBV19 and TRBJ2-3, with D unresolved. CDR1 and CDR2 (germline): LNHDA, SQIVND (reference sequence). V was cut by 5 bases and J by 1 base, with 10 bases left in between. The CDR3 has 14 amino acids.

V gene TRBV7-9 combines with J gene TRBJ2-1, with TRBD2 matching 8 bases. The CDR3 length is 15 residues. Looked up from germline, CDR1 is SEHNR and CDR2 is FQNEAQ (reference sequence). V lost 6 bases and J lost 6; bases outside the gene matches: 10. DNA for the CDR3: TGTGCCAGCAGGAGGCGGGAGGCCGGGGCCAATGAGCAGTTCTTC. Protein product: CASRRREAGANEQFF.

The rearrangement uses TRBV4-3 and TRBJ2-3; 11 bases match TRBD2. Trimming at V came to 1 base and at J to 1 base, leaving 7 bases not matched to a gene. Per the germline V gene, CDR1 is LGHNA and CDR2 is YSLEER. This CDR3 is 18 amino acids long. In DNA form, the CDR3 reads TGCGCCAGCAGCCAAGGCCCCTCGGGACTAGCGGGCACAGATACGCAGTATTTT. It codes for CASSQGPSGLAGTDTQYF.

The V call is TRBV9, the J call TRBJ2-7; TRBD2 matches 13 bases. CDR1 is SGDLS, CDR2 YYNGEE, per germline. Trimming at V came to 4 bases and at J to 7 bases, leaving 5 bases not matched to a gene. The CDR3 runs to 14 residues. In DNA, the CDR3 is TGTGCCAGCAGCACCGGGACTAGCGGGATGGAGCAGTACTTC. This codes for CASSTGTSGMEQYF.

The chain joins TRBV18 to TRBJ2-3, with 12 bases fitting TRBD2. The CDR3 is made up of 17 amino acids. V shed 3 bases and J 6 bases; nucleotides not matched to a gene: 10. Germline assignment: CDR1 KGHSH and CDR2 LQKENI. CDR3 loop: CASSPGTTSGRADTQYF. The CDR3 nucleotides read TGTGCCAGCTCACCTGGCACGACTAGCGGGAGAGCGGATACGCAGTATTTT. The full variable domain, with the rest looked up from reference TRBV18 and TRBJ2-3, is NAGVMQNPRHLVRRRGQEARLRCSPMKGHSHVYWYRQLPEEGLKFMVYLQKENIIDESGMPKERFSAEFPKEGPSILRIQQVVRGDSAAYFCASSPGTTSGRADTQYFGPGTRLTVL.

J is TRBJ1-4 and V is TRBV18; D is ambiguous. The germline gives CDR1 KGHSH, CDR2 LQKENI. Trimming shortened V by 3 bases and J by 0 bases, and 8 bases separated the two germline ends. The CDR3 runs to 15 residues. The CDR3 region is CASSPPIATNEKLFF. For the CDR3, the DNA is TGTGCCAGCTCACCTCCTATTGCAACTAATGAAAAACTGTTTTTT.

This rearrangement joins TRBV29-1 to TRBJ1-2; no definite D call. Germline V gene data show CDR1 as SQVTM and CDR2 as ANQGSEA. Trimming removed 0 bases at V and 4 bases at J, with 15 bases between. This CDR3 region has 15 residues. The CDR3 sequence: CSVEDEGVEAYGYTF. DNA for the CDR3: TGCAGCGTTGAAGATGAGGGTGTAGAGGCCTATGGCTACACCTTC.

Comments on this clone: Other DNA sequences in this sample translate to the same CDR3. The rearrangement links TRBV5-1 to TRBJ2-7; TRBD1 aligns across 9 bases. Germline V lookup: CDR1 SGHRS, CDR2 YFSETQ. The V and J ends lost 4 bases and 4 bases, in that order; junction bases with no gene match: 6. The CDR3 loop spans 14 amino acids. CDR3 DNA sequence: TGCGCCAGCAGCCCCGGACAGGGGATTTACGAGCAGTACTTC. Its protein is CASSPGQGIYEQYF.

The chain uses TRBV27 and TRBJ2-7; tentatively, D is TRBD2 (5 bases). V shed 5 bases and J shed 2 bases, with 16 bases lying between them. Looked up from germline, CDR1 is MNHEY and CDR2 is SMNVEV (reference sequence). The CDR3 runs 15 residues. The CDR3 protein is CASSPRAGGAYEQYF. The CDR3 DNA reads TGTGCCAGCAGTCCGAGAGCAGGAGGCGCCTACGAGCAGTACTTC.

CDR3: CASSLDRADEQYF. The CDR3 coding sequence is TGTGCCAGCAGCCTCGACAGGGCGGACGAGCAGTACTTC. This chain connects TRBV5-8 to TRBJ2-7; 7 bases align to TRBD1. The germline V gene encodes CDR1 SGHTS and CDR2 YDEGEE. V shed 4 bases and J 5 bases; nucleotides not matched to a gene: 6. This CDR3 is built from 13 residues. The full variable domain, in which reference TRBV5-8 and TRBJ2-7 provide the parts outside the CDR3, is EAGVTQSPTHLIKTRGQQATLRCSPISGHTSVYWYQQALGLGLQFLLWYDEGEERNRGNFPPRFSGRQFPNYSSELNVNALELEDSALYLCASSLDRADEQYFGPGTRLTVT.

The chain links TRBV9 to TRBJ2-7; D ambiguous. V shed 2 bases and J shed 5 bases, with 14 bases lying between them. This CDR3 region has 14 residues. Germline CDR1 and CDR2: SGDLS and YYNGEE. The CDR3 DNA follows: TGTGCCAGCAGCGTTAGGCTAGGTACCGACGAGCAGTACTTC. It yields the protein CASSVRLGTDEQYF.

This chain links TRBV18 with TRBJ1-2, with TRBD1 matching 11 bases. The trim removed 6 bases at V and 8 bases at J, leaving 8 bases unmatched. Germline CDR1 and CDR2: KGHSH and LQKENI. This CDR3 spans 14 amino acids. CDR3 sequence (DNA): TGTGCCAGCTCCCGAGGACAGGGGGCGGAAGGCTACACCTTC. Translating it yields CASSRGQGAEGYTF.